One and the same sample provided the 26 T cell receptor beta chains below, sequenced in a study of cytomegalovirus exposure and HLA in healthy donors. Researchers ran the PCR with 60 Vbeta and 13 Jbeta primers. Only in-frame clones appear in the TCRdb table, and some are missing; sequencing was by immunoSEQ multiplex PCR. The sample shows over 80,000 clones, roughly four fifths of them seen only once. The sequenced sample was PBMCs. Source of these receptors: a man in his forties in good health and CMV-seropositive.

V gene TRBV5-6 combines with J gene TRBJ1-4; no reliable D call. Looked up from germline, CDR1 is SGHDT and CDR2 is YYEEEE. V was shortened by 0 bases and J by 5 bases, with 5 bases between the two germline ends. CDR3 length: 13 amino acids. DNA of the CDR3: TGTGCCAGCAGCTTGGCGGGGAATGAAAAACTGTTTTTT. It codes for CASSLAGNEKLFF. The whole variable domain, filled in from reference TRBV5-6 and TRBJ1-4, reads DAGVTQSPTHLIKTRGQQVTLRCSPKSGHDTVSWYQQALGQGPQFIFQYYEEEERQRGNFPDRFSGHQFPNYSSELNVNALLLGDSALYLCASSLAGNEKLFFGSGTQLSVL.

The chain joins TRBV9 to TRBJ2-5, with TRBD1 matching over 8 bases. The CDR3 contains 15 residues. Germline V CDR1 and CDR2: SGDLS, YYNGEE. V was clipped by 0 bases and J by 1 base; unmatched bases: 2. For the CDR3, the DNA is TGTGCCAGCAGCGTAGAACAGGGGGTCCAAGAGACCCAGTACTTC. This gives the protein CASSVEQGVQETQYF.

In the case of this clone: Germline and junction disagree at one end, which may indicate a read error. DNA for the CDR3: TGTTCCAGCAGCCCTTTGCGGACTAGCGGGACCTACGAGCAGTACTTC. Encoded protein: CSSSPLRTSGTYEQYF. J is TRBJ2-7 and V is TRBV7-9, with 12 bases fitting TRBD2. CDR1 is SEHNR, CDR2 FQNEAQ, per germline (reference sequence). This CDR3 contains 16 residues.

J is TRBJ1-1 and V is TRBV6-1; 8 bases fit TRBD1. With V trimmed by 2 bases and J by 5 bases, 4 bases remained unmatched. Germline loops: CDR1 MNHNS, CDR2 SASEGT. The CDR3 runs to 14 residues. CDR3 amino acids: CASSEQGAGTEAFF. As DNA, the CDR3 is TGTGCCAGCAGTGAACAGGGGGCAGGGACTGAAGCTTTCTTT.

This clone has only one observation. V and J are TRBV7-3 and TRBJ2-1, with 15 bases matching TRBD2. Germline-derived CDR1 and CDR2 are SGHTA and FQGTGA. CDR3 length: 18 amino acids. With 5 bases clipped from V and 7 bases from J, the junction kept 12 bases outside the gene matches. The CDR3 reads CASSLGLAGGPYLNEQFF. The CDR3 DNA sequence: TGTGCCAGCAGCCTCGGACTAGCGGGGGGGCCTTATCTGAATGAGCAGTTCTTC.

This clone was detected only once. The V gene is TRBV11-1, the J gene TRBJ2-7, with TRBD1 matching 7 bases. The length of the CDR3 is 16 residues. The V and J ends lost 0 bases and 0 bases, in that order; junction bases with no gene match: 5. Germline CDR1 and CDR2: SGHAT and FQDESV (reference sequence). Here the CDR3 reads CASSLAGTVGSYEQYF. In nucleotides, the CDR3 is TGTGCCAGCAGCTTAGCTGGGACAGTTGGCTCCTACGAGCAGTACTTC.

This chain connects TRBV29-1 to TRBJ1-2; D not resolved. Germline V gene lookup returns CDR1 SQVTM and CDR2 ANQGSEA. The CDR3 extends over 12 amino acids. Deletions cut 2 bases from V and 8 bases from J, with 12 bases between. CDR3: CSVEKEGRGYTF. CDR3 in DNA: TGCAGCGTTGAAAAGGAGGGCCGCGGCTACACCTTC. The whole variable domain, filled in from reference TRBV29-1 and TRBJ1-2, reads SAVISQKPSRDICQRGTSLTIQCQVDSQVTMMFWYRQQPGQSLTLIATANQGSEATYESGFVIDKFPISRPNLTFSTLTVSNMSPEDSSIYLCSVEKEGRGYTFGSGTRLTVV.

The J gene is TRBJ1-3, the V gene TRBV11-2; weak D call: TRBD1 (6 bases). Germline values: CDR1 SGHAT, CDR2 FQNNGV. The CDR3 is 15 residues long. V was pared by 5 bases and J by 4 bases, with 15 bases between. The CDR3, as DNA: TGTGCCAGCAGCGGTACAACAGGGTACGGAAACACCATATATTTT. Translation gives CASSGTTGYGNTIYF.

In regard to this clone: At one boundary the junction diverges from the germline segment, which might be a read error. The chain is built from TRBV2 and TRBJ2-6; 8 nucleotides line up with TRBD1. Germline V gene sequence: CDR1 SNHLY, CDR2 FYNNEI. The CDR3 spans 18 residues. Here the CDR3 reads CASTLRRDRQTGANGLTF. The CDR3 DNA is TGTGCCAGTACACTTCGCCGGGACAGGCAAACTGGGGCCAACGGCCTGACTTTC.

This clone turned up a few times. This sequence joins TRBV7-6 and TRBJ2-2; 8 bases map to TRBD1. Germline CDR1 and CDR2: SGHVS and FNYEAQ. The CDR3 extends over 16 amino acids. The ends lost 3 bases at V and 6 bases at J; junction bases unmatched: 9. The CDR3 spells CASSFETGEISGELFF. The CDR3 DNA follows: TGTGCCAGCAGCTTCGAGACAGGGGAGATATCCGGGGAGCTGTTTTTT. Drawing the rest from reference TRBV7-6 and TRBJ2-2, the complete variable domain is GAGVSQSPRYKVTKRGQDVALRCDPISGHVSLYWYRQALGQGPEFLTYFNYEAQQDKSGLPNDRFSAERPEGSISTLTIQRTEQRDSAMYRCASSFETGEISGELFFGEGSRLTVL.

The rearrangement joins TRBV5-1 to TRBJ1-4; 7 nucleotides line up with TRBD1. Germline V gene data show CDR1 as SGHRS and CDR2 as YFSETQ. The CDR3 loop spans 15 amino acids. V was clipped by 4 bases and J by 7 bases; unmatched bases: 10. This chain's CDR3 is CASSGTGTDVEKLFF. The CDR3 DNA is TGCGCCAGCAGCGGGACCGGGACAGATGTTGAAAAACTGTTTTTT.

This chain uses TRBV2 with TRBJ1-2; 7 bases are shared with TRBD1. Germline V gene data show CDR1 as SNHLY and CDR2 as FYNNEI. The ends lost 6 bases at V and 0 bases at J; junction bases unmatched: 4. The CDR3 has 14 residues. The CDR3 here is CASSRQGPNYGYTF. CDR3 DNA: TGTGCCAGCAGCAGACAGGGCCCTAACTATGGCTACACCTTC.

The gene calls are TRBV6-5 and TRBJ1-2; D perhaps matches TRBD1 (6 bases). The germline CDR1 and CDR2 sequences are MNHEY and SVGAGI. This CDR3 contains 13 residues. The V and J ends lost 5 bases and 5 bases respectively, with 12 bases between them. The CDR3 sequence: CASSRQEDYGYTF. Written as DNA, the CDR3 is TGTGCCAGCAGTCGACAGGAGGATTATGGCTACACCTTC.

This clone was seen more than once but under ten times. The rearrangement links TRBV6-1 to TRBJ2-7; a possible D gene is TRBD1 (5 bases). The CDR3 length is 14 residues. Germline V gene sequence: CDR1 MNHNS, CDR2 SASEGT. Trimming took 7 bases from V and 3 from J, leaving 16 bases between them. The chain's CDR3 is CASNAQGSLYEQYF. Written as DNA, the CDR3 is TGTGCCAGCAATGCCCAGGGTAGCCTCTACGAGCAGTACTTC.

The genes are TRBV27 and TRBJ1-4, with 7 bases aligning to TRBD1. CDR1 and CDR2 (germline): MNHEY, SMNVEV (reference sequence). The CDR3 extends over 15 amino acids. J was trimmed by 8 bases and V by 4 bases; bases with no gene match: 10. CDR3 DNA: TGTGCCAGCAGTTCTAAGGACAGGCCCCGCGAAAAACTGTTTTTT. Protein sequence: CASSSKDRPREKLFF.

The chain combines TRBV5-1 with TRBJ2-1; a possible D gene is TRBD1 (5 bases). The CDR3 length is 16 residues. Trimming stripped 4 bases from V and 2 bases from J, with 16 bases between. Germline CDR1 is SGHRS and CDR2 is YFSETQ. DNA of the CDR3: TGCGCCAGCAGCACCCAGGGAACGCGCACCTACAATGAGCAGTTCTTC. Amino acid sequence: CASSTQGTRTYNEQFF.

This clone has more than one count but fewer than ten. The chain uses TRBV19 and TRBJ2-3, with TRBD2 identical over 10 bases. CDR3 size: 16 residues. Germline assignment: CDR1 LNHDA and CDR2 SQIVND (reference sequence). Germline trimming cut 5 bases from V and 0 bases from J; bases unmatched to any gene: 5. The CDR3 DNA is TGTGCCAGTAGTTCGGCTAGCGGGAGCAGCACAGATACGCAGTATTTT. This encodes CASSSASGSSTDTQYF. The full variable domain, its missing parts supplied by reference TRBV19 and TRBJ2-3, is DGGITQSPKYLFRKEGQNVTLSCEQNLNHDAMYWYRQDPGQGLRLIYYSQIVNDFQKGDIAEGYSVSREKKESFPLTVTSAQKNPTAFYLCASSSASGSSTDTQYFGPGTRLTVL.

The gene calls are TRBV11-2 and TRBJ1-3; D unresolved. Germline assignment: CDR1 SGHAT and CDR2 FQNNGV. V gave up 3 bases and J gave up 8 bases, with 11 bases separating them. This CDR3 has 13 residues. CDR3 region: CASSFFIGDTIYF. The CDR3 region has the DNA TGTGCCAGCAGCTTCTTTATAGGAGACACCATATATTTT.

Note on this clone: Other DNA sequences from this sample encode an identical CDR3 as well. This chain connects TRBV28 to TRBJ2-7; 7 bases map to TRBD2. The CDR3 has 14 amino acids. Germline CDR1 reads MDHEN; CDR2 reads SYDVKM. Losses at the gene ends were 3 bases for V and 0 bases for J; bases not matched to a gene: 2. DNA for the CDR3: TGTGCCAGCAGTTTGGGCGGGAGCTCCTACGAGCAGTACTTC. Protein product: CASSLGGSSYEQYF.

This clone was observed a few times. The V gene is TRBV6-4, the J gene TRBJ2-5; TRBD1 aligns across 8 bases. TRBJ2-7 explains the end of the DNA better; the J call may be wrong. CDR3 size: 16 residues. Germline CDR1 and CDR2: MRHNA and SNTAGT. The CDR3 bases are TGTCCCGAGACCTCGACGGGGTTCAACAGGGGGTCCGAGCAGTACTTC. Translation gives CPETSTGFNRGSEQYF.

This rearrangement joins TRBV10-3 to TRBJ1-1, with a possible D match to TRBD1 (5 bases). Germline values: CDR1 ENHRY, CDR2 SYGVKD. This CDR3 has 12 amino acids. V lost 3 bases, J lost 4 bases, and 6 bases lay in between. CDR3 sequence reads: CAISDRATEAFF. CDR3 nucleotide sequence: TGTGCCATCAGTGACAGGGCCACTGAAGCTTTCTTT.

The genes are TRBV18 and TRBJ1-5, with no clear D. Germline lookup yields CDR1 KGHSH and CDR2 LQKENI. The CDR3 spans 14 residues. V dropped 4 bases and J dropped 7 bases, with 14 bases sitting between them. The CDR3: CASSRTGGLQPQHF. CDR3 DNA sequence: TGTGCCAGCTCACGGACCGGCGGGTTGCAGCCCCAGCATTTT. The entire variable domain, with the rest obtained from reference TRBV18 and TRBJ1-5, is as follows: NAGVMQNPRHLVRRRGQEARLRCSPMKGHSHVYWYRQLPEEGLKFMVYLQKENIIDESGMPKERFSAEFPKEGPSILRIQQVVRGDSAAYFCASSRTGGLQPQHFGDGTRLSIL.

The chain uses TRBV6-6 and TRBJ2-3, with D maybe TRBD1 (6 bases). This CDR3 spans 13 amino acids. Trimming stripped 8 bases from V and 4 bases from J, with 13 bases between. Germline CDR1 is MNHNY and CDR2 is SVGAGI (reference sequence). In nucleotides, the CDR3 is TGTGCCAGCTCCAGGGGTGGTTCAGATACGCAGTATTTT. Its protein is CASSRGGSDTQYF.

J is TRBJ2-7 and V is TRBV7-2; D perhaps matches TRBD2 (5 bases). The V and J ends lost 0 bases and 4 bases respectively, with 10 bases between them. The germline gives CDR1 SGHTA, CDR2 FQGNSA. The CDR3 has 14 residues. The CDR3 region has the DNA TGTGCCAGCAGCTTAGCCGCTAGCCGGTACGAGCAGTACTTC. It specifies CASSLAASRYEQYF.

The V gene is TRBV28, the J gene TRBJ1-1; 10 positions agree with TRBD1. V shed 6 bases and J 4 bases; nucleotides not matched to a gene: 5. The germline gives CDR1 MDHEN, CDR2 SYDVKM. The CDR3 extends over 14 amino acids. The CDR3 here is CASSYGQGVTEAFF. CDR3 DNA: TGTGCCAGCAGCTACGGACAGGGGGTCACTGAAGCTTTCTTT. Filled out from reference TRBV28 and TRBJ1-1, the complete variable domain reads DVKVTQSSRYLVKRTGEKVFLECVQDMDHENMFWYRQDPGLGLRLIYFSYDVKMKEKGDIPEGYSVSREKKERFSLILESASTNQTSMYLCASSYGQGVTEAFFGQGTRLTVV.

The chain joins TRBV9 to TRBJ2-1; D perhaps matches TRBD2 (7 bases). V was shortened by 0 bases and J by 3 bases, with 10 bases between the two germline ends. The CDR3 is made up of 15 amino acids. Germline assignment: CDR1 SGDLS and CDR2 YYNGEE. The CDR3, as DNA: TGTGCCAGCAGCGTAGGGCGGGGGCGCTACAATGAGCAGTTCTTC. Translation gives CASSVGRGRYNEQFF.